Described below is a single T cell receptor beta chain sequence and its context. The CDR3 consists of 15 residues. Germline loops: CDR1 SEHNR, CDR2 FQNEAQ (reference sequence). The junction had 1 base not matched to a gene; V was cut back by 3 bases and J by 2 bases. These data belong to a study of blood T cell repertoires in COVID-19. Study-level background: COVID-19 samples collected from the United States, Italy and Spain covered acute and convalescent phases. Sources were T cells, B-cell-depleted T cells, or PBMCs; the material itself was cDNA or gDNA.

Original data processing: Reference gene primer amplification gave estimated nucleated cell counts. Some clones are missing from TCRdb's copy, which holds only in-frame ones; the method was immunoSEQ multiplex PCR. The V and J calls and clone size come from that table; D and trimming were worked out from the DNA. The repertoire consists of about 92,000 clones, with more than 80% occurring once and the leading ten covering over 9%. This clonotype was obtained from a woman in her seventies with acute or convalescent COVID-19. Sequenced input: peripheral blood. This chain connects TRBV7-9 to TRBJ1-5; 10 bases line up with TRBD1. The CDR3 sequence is CASSLGTGGNQPQHF. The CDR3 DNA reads TGTGCCAGCAGCTTGGGGACAGGGGGCAATCAGCCCCAGCATTTT.